The entry that follows covers one TCR beta chain sequence. The entry originates in a study of blood T cells in healthy people across ages. Germline loops: CDR1 SGHRS, CDR2 YFSETQ. Trimming stripped 0 bases from V and 6 bases from J, with 14 bases between. This CDR3 contains 15 residues. The authors ran a second PCR of roughly 6 to 12 cycles using a sample-barcoded 5' primer and a J-beta primer mix. TCRdb reprocessed the 5' RACE reads via MiXCR and lists one record per CDR3 protein. Of 950,000 to 1,200,000 distinct CDR3 sequences listed, less than 45% were seen once; the top ten hold 10% to 15%. The sequence came from a young man in good health. Sequenced sample: blood. The chain uses TRBV5-1 and TRBJ2-3, with D perhaps matching TRBD1 (5 bases). CDR3 nucleotide sequence: TGCGCCAGCAGCTTGGCCAGGGAAGTGGGGGATACGCAGTATTTT. Its protein product is CASSLAREVGDTQYF.